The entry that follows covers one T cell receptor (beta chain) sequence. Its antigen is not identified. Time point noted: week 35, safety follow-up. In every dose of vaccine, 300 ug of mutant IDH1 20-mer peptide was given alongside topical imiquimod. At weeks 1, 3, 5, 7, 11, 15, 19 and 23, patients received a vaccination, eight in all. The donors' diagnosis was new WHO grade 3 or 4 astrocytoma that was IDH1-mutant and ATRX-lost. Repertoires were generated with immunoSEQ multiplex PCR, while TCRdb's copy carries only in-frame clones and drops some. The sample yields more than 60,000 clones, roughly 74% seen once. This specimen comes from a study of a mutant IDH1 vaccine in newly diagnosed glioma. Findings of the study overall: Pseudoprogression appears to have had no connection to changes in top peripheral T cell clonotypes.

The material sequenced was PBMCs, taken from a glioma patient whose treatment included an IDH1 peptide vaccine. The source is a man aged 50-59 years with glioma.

CDR3 in amino acids: CASSLSLGQPQHF. DNA for the CDR3: TGTGCCAGCAGCTTAAGTCTCGGGCAGCCCCAGCATTTT. The chain is built from TRBV11-2 and TRBJ1-5; D is unresolved. This CDR3 region has 13 residues. CDR1 is SGHAT, CDR2 FQNNGV, per germline. The V and J ends lost 2 bases and 7 bases respectively, with 9 bases between them.